This TCR beta chain was obtained from a study of blood T cell repertoires in COVID-19. Study overall: Spain, Italy and the United States supplied samples that represented acute and convalescent COVID-19. From T cells, B-cell-depleted T cells, or PBMCs came the material, which was cDNA or gDNA.

The CDR3 loop spans 16 amino acids. With V trimmed by 4 bases and J by 4 bases, 9 bases remained unmatched. Germline V lookup: CDR1 MNHEY, CDR2 SMNVEV (reference sequence). Followed longitudinally, the Seattle patients had been enrolled during active infection. Original handling: Reference gene primers were amplified, and this amplification served to estimate nucleated cell counts. Using immunoSEQ multiplex PCR, the repertoire was profiled, and TCRdb retains in-frame clones only, with some absent. V, J and clone size are those of that table, while D and trimming were read from the DNA. The table lists roughly 320,000 clones, more than 80% of them singletons.

The source material was peripheral blood. V is TRBV27 and J is TRBJ2-7; the match to TRBD2 covers 11 bases. The sequence came from a woman between 50 and 59 years old with COVID-19, enrolled during active disease. The CDR3 region has the DNA TGTGCCAGCAGTTCTTACATAGCGGGAGGGACTTACGAGCAGTACTTC. It codes for CASSSYIAGGTYEQYF.